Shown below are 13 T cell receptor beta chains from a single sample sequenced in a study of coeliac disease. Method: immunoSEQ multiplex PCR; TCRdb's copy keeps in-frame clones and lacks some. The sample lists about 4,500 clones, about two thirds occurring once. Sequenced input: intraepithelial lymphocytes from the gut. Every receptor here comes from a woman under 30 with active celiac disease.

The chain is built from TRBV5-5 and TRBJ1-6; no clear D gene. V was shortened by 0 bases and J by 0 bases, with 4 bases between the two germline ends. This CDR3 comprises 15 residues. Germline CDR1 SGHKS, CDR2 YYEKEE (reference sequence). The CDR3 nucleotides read TGTGCCAGCAGCTTGGTATACTCCTATAATTCACCCCTCCACTTT. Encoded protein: CASSLVYSYNSPLHF.

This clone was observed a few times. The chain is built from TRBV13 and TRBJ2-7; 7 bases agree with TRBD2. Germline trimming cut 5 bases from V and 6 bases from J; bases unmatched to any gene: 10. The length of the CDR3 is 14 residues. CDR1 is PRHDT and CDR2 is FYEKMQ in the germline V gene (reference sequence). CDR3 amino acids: CASSVRDYVSEQYF. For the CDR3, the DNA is TGTGCCAGCAGCGTCCGGGACTACGTAAGCGAGCAGTACTTC.

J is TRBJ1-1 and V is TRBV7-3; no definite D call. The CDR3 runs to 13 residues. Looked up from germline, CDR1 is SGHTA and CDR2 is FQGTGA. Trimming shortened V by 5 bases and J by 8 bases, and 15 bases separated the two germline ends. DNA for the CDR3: TGTGCCAGCAGCCTATGGACGGGGAGAGAAGCTTTCTTT. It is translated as CASSLWTGREAFF. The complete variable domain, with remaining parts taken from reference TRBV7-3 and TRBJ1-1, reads GAGVSQTPSNKVTEKGKYVELRCDPISGHTALYWYRQSLGQGPEFLIYFQGTGAADDSGLPNDRFFAVRPEGSVSTLKIQRTERGDSAVYLCASSLWTGREAFFGQGTRLTVV.

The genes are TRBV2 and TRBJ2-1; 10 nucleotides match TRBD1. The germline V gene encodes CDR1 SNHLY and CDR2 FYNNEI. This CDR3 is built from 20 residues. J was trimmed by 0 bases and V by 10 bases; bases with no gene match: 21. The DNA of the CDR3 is TGTGCCAATACAAGTCCCGGGACAGGGGAAAAGGGGTTCTCCTACAATGAGCAGTTCTTC. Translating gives CANTSPGTGEKGFSYNEQFF.

Here the CDR3 reads CASSLGGEDREQFF. CDR3 DNA: TGCGCCAGCAGCTTGGGCGGGGAGGACCGTGAGCAGTTCTTC. The chain carries TRBV5-1 and TRBJ2-1; possible D gene TRBD2, 6 bases. The CDR3 covers 14 residues. Between the trimmed V and J ends, which lost 0 bases and 9 bases, there was a span of 13 bases. Germline V gives CDR1 SGHRS, CDR2 YFSETQ.

CDR3 nucleotide sequence: TGTGCCAGTAGTATAGGGTGGGCAGTTGCAACTAATGAAAAACTGTTTTTT. This encodes CASSIGWAVATNEKLFF. The V and J genes are TRBV19 and TRBJ1-4; D gene unclear. Trimming stripped 1 base from V and 0 bases from J, with 12 bases between. Germline-derived CDR1 and CDR2 are LNHDA and SQIVND (reference sequence). This CDR3 contains 17 residues.

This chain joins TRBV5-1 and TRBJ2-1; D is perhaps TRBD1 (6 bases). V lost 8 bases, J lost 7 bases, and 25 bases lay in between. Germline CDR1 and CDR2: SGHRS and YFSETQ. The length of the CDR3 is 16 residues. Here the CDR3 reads CASSSPLVTGLNEQFF. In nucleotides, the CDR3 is TGCGCCAGTTCCTCGCCTCTTGTTACAGGGCTTAATGAGCAGTTCTTC.

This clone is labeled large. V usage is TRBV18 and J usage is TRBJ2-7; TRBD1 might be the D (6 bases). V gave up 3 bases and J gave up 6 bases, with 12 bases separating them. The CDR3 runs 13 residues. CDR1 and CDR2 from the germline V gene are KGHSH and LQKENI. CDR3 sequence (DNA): TGTGCCAGCTCACCCGACGACAGGCTCGAGCAGTACTTC. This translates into CASSPDDRLEQYF.

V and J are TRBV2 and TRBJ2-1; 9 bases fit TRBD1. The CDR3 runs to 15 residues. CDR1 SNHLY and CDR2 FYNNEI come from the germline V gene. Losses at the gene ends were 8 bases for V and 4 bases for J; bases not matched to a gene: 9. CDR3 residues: CASFTRDRAYNEQFF. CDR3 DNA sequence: TGTGCCAGCTTTACTCGGGACAGGGCATACAATGAGCAGTTCTTC.

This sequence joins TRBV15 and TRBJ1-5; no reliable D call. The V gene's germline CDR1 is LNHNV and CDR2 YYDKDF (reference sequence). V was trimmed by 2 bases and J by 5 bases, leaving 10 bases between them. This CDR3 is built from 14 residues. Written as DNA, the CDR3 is TGTGCCACCAGCAGACAGGAGGACCATCAGCCCCAGCATTTT. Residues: CATSRQEDHQPQHF.

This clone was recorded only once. CDR3: CASAPGQGNTIYF. The CDR3, as DNA: TGTGCCAGTGCTCCGGGACAGGGAAACACCATATATTTT. The J gene is TRBJ1-3, the V gene TRBV19; 7 nucleotides match TRBD1. The CDR3 consists of 13 residues. The germline V gene has CDR1 LNHDA and CDR2 SQIVND (reference sequence). Unmatched junction bases numbered 5, after V lost 8 bases and J lost 4 bases.

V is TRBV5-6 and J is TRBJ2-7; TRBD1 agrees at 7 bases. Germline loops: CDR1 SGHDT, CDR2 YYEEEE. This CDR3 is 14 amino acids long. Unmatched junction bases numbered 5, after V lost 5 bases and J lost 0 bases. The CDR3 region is CASRIRDSSYEQYF. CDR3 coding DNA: TGTGCCAGCAGGATCCGGGACAGCTCCTACGAGCAGTACTTC. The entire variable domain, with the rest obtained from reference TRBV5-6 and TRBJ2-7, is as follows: DAGVTQSPTHLIKTRGQQVTLRCSPKSGHDTVSWYQQALGQGPQFIFQYYEEEERQRGNFPDRFSGHQFPNYSSELNVNALLLGDSALYLCASRIRDSSYEQYFGPGTRLTVT.

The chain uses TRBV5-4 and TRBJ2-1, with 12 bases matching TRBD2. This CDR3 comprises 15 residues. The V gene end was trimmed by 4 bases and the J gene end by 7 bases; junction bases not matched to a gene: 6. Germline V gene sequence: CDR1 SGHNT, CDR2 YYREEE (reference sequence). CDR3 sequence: CASSRTSGRFNEQFF. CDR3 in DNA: TGTGCCAGCAGCCGAACTAGCGGGAGGTTTAATGAGCAGTTCTTC. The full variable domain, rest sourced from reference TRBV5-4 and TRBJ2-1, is ETGVTQSPTHLIKTRGQQVTLRCSSQSGHNTVSWYQQALGQGPQFIFQYYREEENGRGNFPPRFSGLQFPNYSSELNVNALELDDSALYLCASSRTSGRFNEQFFGPGTRLTVL.